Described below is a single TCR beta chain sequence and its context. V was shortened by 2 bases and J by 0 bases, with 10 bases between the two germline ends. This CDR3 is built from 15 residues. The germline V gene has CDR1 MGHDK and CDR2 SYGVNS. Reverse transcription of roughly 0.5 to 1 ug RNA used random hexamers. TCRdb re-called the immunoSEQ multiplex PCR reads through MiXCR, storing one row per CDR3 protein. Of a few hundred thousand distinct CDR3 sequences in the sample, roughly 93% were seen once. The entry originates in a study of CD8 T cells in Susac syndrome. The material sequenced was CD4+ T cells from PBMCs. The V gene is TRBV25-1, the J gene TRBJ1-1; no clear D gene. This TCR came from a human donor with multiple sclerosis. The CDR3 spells CASSEGYPMNTEAFF. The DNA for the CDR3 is TGTGCCAGCAGTGAAGGGTACCCCATGAACACTGAAGCTTTCTTT.